These 16 T cell receptor beta chains originate from one sample sequenced in a study of vaccination effects on CD4 cells after COVID-19 (dated by TCRdb to between 2020 and 2023). For these TCRs, the target antigens are not known. To identify antigen-specific CD4+ T cell clonotypes by their expansion, the ViraFEST assay first stimulated PBMC with viral peptide pools and then applied TCR sequencing. After around eleven days of culture, CD4+ T cells were isolated with the EasySep CD4+ T cell isolation kit. The absence of prior SARS-CoV-2 infection in healthy vaccine recipients was confirmed by negative nucleocapsid antibodies before and after vaccination. Receptors were amplified or captured by the immunoSEQ multiplex PCR assay. As stored in TCRdb, this immuneACCESS dataset retains in-frame rearrangements with V and J assigned. A fraction of the clones does not appear; measured against another copy, unresolved V genes explain less than half of the discrepancy, and the remainder lacks a known reason. This sample lists about 48,000 clones; 75% to 85% were detected once. The ten largest clonotypes hold 5% to 6.5% of the sample.

The sequencing used CD4+ T cells from PBMCs cultured with HCoV-OC43 spike peptides, collected before COVID-19 vaccination. The cell subset or site label on this specimen signifies: HCoV-OC43 spike overlapping peptide pool stimulation. These receptor sequences come from a human donor who received a COVID-19 vaccine.

This clone was observed a single time. CDR3 protein: CASSLEGVGGTEAFF. The DNA of the CDR3 is TGCGCCAGCAGCTTGGAAGGGGTGGGGGGAACTGAAGCTTTCTTT. The chain is built from TRBV5-1 and TRBJ1-1, with D possibly being TRBD1 (5 bases). CDR3 length: 15 amino acids. Looked up from germline, CDR1 is SGHRS and CDR2 is YFSETQ. Trimming stripped 0 bases from V and 5 bases from J, with 14 bases between.

The V call is TRBV6-5, the J call TRBJ2-6, with D perhaps matching TRBD2 (6 bases). CDR1 is MNHEY and CDR2 is SVGAGI in the germline V gene. Deletions cut 7 bases from V and 2 bases from J, with 12 bases between. This CDR3 spans 15 amino acids. CDR3 in amino acids: CASTEPGAGANVLTF. For the CDR3, the DNA is TGTGCCAGCACGGAACCGGGAGCTGGGGCCAACGTCCTGACTTTC.

The gene calls are TRBV5-1 and TRBJ1-4; D is unresolved. The V gene's germline CDR1 is SGHRS and CDR2 YFSETQ. Trimming shortened V by 2 bases and J by 4 bases, and 9 bases separated the two germline ends. The CDR3 sequence is 14 residues long. CDR3 sequence: CASSFSTSNEKLFF. CDR3 DNA sequence: TGCGCCAGCAGCTTTTCCACCAGTAATGAAAAACTGTTTTTT.

This chain connects TRBV2 to TRBJ2-6; TRBD1 might be the D (6 bases). CDR3 length equals 18 residues. V was clipped by 6 bases and J by 0 bases, with 18 bases between them. Germline V gene lookup returns CDR1 SNHLY and CDR2 FYNNEI. CDR3 loop: CASSLRQVEYSGANVLTF. CDR3 DNA sequence: TGTGCCAGCAGCCTTAGACAGGTGGAGTACTCTGGGGCCAACGTCCTGACTTTC.

The chain carries TRBV2 and TRBJ1-6; no clear D gene. Trimming left V 4 bases short and J 6 bases short, with 13 bases between. CDR3 length: 15 residues. Germline loops: CDR1 SNHLY, CDR2 FYNNEI. DNA for the CDR3: TGTGCCAGCAGTGTAACCCCAGGCATTAATTCACCCCTCCACTTT. It translates to CASSVTPGINSPLHF.

The chain has TRBV3-1 (or the pseudogene TRBV3-2) and TRBJ2-7; 7 bases map to TRBD1. CDR3 size: 13 residues. J lost 6 bases, V lost 3 bases, and 5 bases had no gene match. Germline loops: CDR1 LGHDT, CDR2 YNNKEL (reference sequence). In DNA form, the CDR3 reads TGTGCCAGCAGCCAGGAACACAGGGGCGAGCAGTACGTC. Translating it yields CASSQEHRGEQYV.

V usage is TRBV6-1 and J usage is TRBJ1-1; TRBD1 matches at 10 bases. The CDR3 runs to 14 residues. Germline-derived CDR1 and CDR2 are MNHNS and SASEGT. The V and J ends lost 3 bases and 4 bases, in that order; junction bases with no gene match: 2. CDR3 in amino acids: CASSERQGATEAFF. The DNA of the CDR3 is TGTGCCAGCAGTGAGAGACAGGGGGCCACTGAAGCTTTCTTT.

The genes are TRBV3-1 (or the pseudogene TRBV3-2) and TRBJ1-3; D not resolved. Trimming took off 1 base at V and 0 bases at J, with 4 bases between the two ends. Germline CDR1 LGHDT, CDR2 YNNKEL (reference sequence). CDR3 size: 14 residues. The chain's CDR3 is CASSQGRSGNTIYF. The DNA of the CDR3 is TGTGCCAGCAGCCAAGGACGCTCTGGAAACACCATATATTTT.

There are a few counts of this clone. The chain joins TRBV5-1 to TRBJ2-5; D is ambiguous. Germline-derived CDR1 and CDR2 are SGHRS and YFSETQ. V was clipped by 2 bases and J by 5 bases, with 10 bases between them. There are 13 residues in the CDR3. The CDR3 DNA sequence: TGCGCCAGCAGCTTCACCGCCCAGGAGACCCAGTACTTC. This gives the protein CASSFTAQETQYF.

The genes are TRBV27 and TRBJ1-4; no clear D gene. The CDR3 loop spans 14 amino acids. Trimming removed 5 bases from V and 3 bases from J, with 10 bases in between. Germline V gives CDR1 MNHEY, CDR2 SMNVEV (reference sequence). The CDR3 here is CASSRASPNEKLFF. The CDR3 DNA sequence: TGTGCCAGCAGTCGGGCCAGTCCTAATGAAAAACTGTTTTTT.

The J gene is TRBJ1-2, the V gene TRBV12-3 or TRBV12-4, with D unresolved. Between the trimmed V and J ends, which lost 3 bases and 8 bases, there was a span of 13 bases. This CDR3 contains 13 residues. The CDR3 protein is CASSFWGMGGYTF. The DNA of the CDR3 is TGTGCCAGCAGTTTTTGGGGAATGGGAGGCTACACCTTC.

The chain is built from TRBV14 and TRBJ2-4, with unresolved D. This CDR3 contains 19 residues. CDR1 is SGHDN and CDR2 is FVKESK in the germline V gene. Trimming removed 4 bases from V and 1 base from J, with 23 bases in between. The CDR3 DNA reads as TGTGCCAGCAGCCCGCAGGCGCTCTCGGGCCTCGGGGCCAAAAACATTCAGTACTTC. Translation gives CASSPQALSGLGAKNIQYF.

This clone has just a few counts. V usage is TRBV5-4 and J usage is TRBJ2-1, with 7 bases aligning to TRBD1. V lost 0 bases and J lost 8; bases outside the gene matches: 2. The CDR3 runs to 13 residues. Germline CDR1 reads SGHNT; CDR2 reads YYREEE (reference sequence). The chain's CDR3 is CASSLDRGHEQFF. CDR3 in DNA: TGTGCCAGCAGCTTGGACAGGGGACATGAGCAGTTCTTC.

A few counts support this clone. The J gene is TRBJ1-2, the V gene TRBV3-1 (or the pseudogene TRBV3-2); D perhaps matches TRBD1 (5 bases). This CDR3 is 14 amino acids long. Germline assignment: CDR1 LGHDT and CDR2 YNNKEL (reference sequence). V lost 4 bases to trimming and J lost 6 bases, with 15 bases between them. The CDR3 spells CASSRSQGTDGYTF. CDR3 nucleotide sequence: TGTGCCAGCAGCCGCTCCCAGGGTACCGATGGCTACACCTTC.

V and J are TRBV2 and TRBJ2-2; D unresolved. Germline assignment: CDR1 SNHLY and CDR2 FYNNEI. Deletions cut 4 bases from V and 4 bases from J, with 13 bases between. This CDR3 region has 15 residues. CDR3 nucleotides: TGTGCCAGCAGTGTTGACGGTCCGGGCACCGGGGAGCTGTTTTTT. Translating it yields CASSVDGPGTGELFF.

This clone was observed once. In nucleotides, the CDR3 is TGTGCCAGCAGCTTGGACCCGGGGGGTCGAAGCTCTGGAAACACCATATATTTT. Its protein product is CASSLDPGGRSSGNTIYF. V and J are TRBV5-6 and TRBJ1-3; possibly TRBD1 for D (5 bases). The CDR3 totals 18 residues. Trimming took off 0 bases at V and 0 bases at J, with 16 bases between the two ends. Germline CDR1 reads SGHDT; CDR2 reads YYEEEE.